The clone carrying this T cell receptor (beta chain) has a handful of counts. Its specificity is not known. One entry per CDR3 protein, called by TCRdb with MiXCR from the RT-PCR reads. The profile shows about 580,000 distinct CDR3 sequences, around 13% of them singletons. These data belong to a study of response to subunit inactivated influenza vaccine. J gave up 0 bases and V 2 bases, and 6 bases lay outside the gene matches. CDR3 length equals 16 residues. Germline V CDR1 and CDR2: KGHSH, LQKENI. Points from the study as a whole: Each seasonal influenza vaccination recruits few new T cells, the authors suggested.

The chain has TRBV18 and TRBJ1-1, with 7 bases identical to TRBD1. The TCR sequence derives from a man aged 50 or older who received an inactivated influenza vaccine. The sequences come from PBMCs from blood, collected roughly 13 days after vaccination. As DNA, the CDR3 is TGTGCCAGCTCACCAACAAGGGGACAGATGAACACTGAAGCTTTCTTT. It encodes CASSPTRGQMNTEAFF.